Reported below is one T cell receptor beta chain. No antigen is known for it. Base qualities are missing; no much larger clone stands one base away. These data come from a study of blood T cell repertoires in COVID-19 (dated by TCRdb to between 2020 and 2021). General notes on the study: The collaborator samples originated in the United States, Italy and Spain and spanned the acute and convalescent phases of COVID-19. The material from the prospective study consisted of cDNA or gDNA derived from T cells, B-cell-depleted T cells, or PBMCs. Deeply sampled blood TCRbeta repertoires from subjects exposed to, actively infected with, or recovered from COVID-19 were included in the dataset. The repertoires were made available in a free public database intended to serve as a resource for research on the immune response to SARS-CoV-2. The samples were drawn from two sources: the first 160 participants of the ongoing ImmuneRACE study, and 1,000 to 1,500 subjects contributed by 6 global collaborators. Nearly every sample came with metadata listing a de-identified subject ID, COVID-19 status, age in years and sex. Where available, HLA class I and class II types were obtained from metadata supplied by the sample provider rather than from assay-based typing.

Deletion took 1 base off V and 1 base off J, with a span of 14 bases between the germline ends. Inclusive of the bounding cysteine and phenylalanine, the CDR3 is 16 residues long. Only the CDR3 portion is preserved as DNA: 48 bases, with reading frame beginning at the first base. From a lookup of the germline V gene, CDR1 and CDR2 are SGHRS and YFSETQ. Broad study findings and their caveats: How much clinical and demographic metadata was included differed by source and by participant, and the metadata was provided uncurated.

TCRbeta CDR3 regions were amplified from genomic DNA using the immunoSEQ Assay, a bias-controlled multiplex PCR. The original methods were these. The number of nucleated cells in each sample was estimated from the amplification of reference gene primers within the assay. To quantify the absolute abundance of each unique TCRbeta CDR3 rearrangement, sequence reads were collapsed and filtered. For each sample, productive Simpson clonality was calculated as the square root of Simpson's diversity index over productive rearrangements. This immuneACCESS table, as held by TCRdb, lists in-frame sequences with V and J called but not all clones. Of the missing ones, under half trace to an unresolved V gene in checked studies; the others have no known cause. The D gene and trimming were derived from the DNA, and the V and J assignments and clone size from that table. Recorded for this sample are approximately 150,000 clones; over 85% of them occurred a single time. 18% of the sample is in the top ten clones.

Each collaborating institution followed its own protocols to collect whole blood in K2EDTA tubes. For TCRbeta analysis, collaborator samples were shipped as frozen whole blood, as isolated PBMCs, or as DNA extracted from either sample type. The sequence derives from a man aged 60 to 69 with active or convalescent COVID-19. The V and J segments used are TRBV5-1 and TRBJ1-1; the best D guess is TRBD1, with 5 bases matching. Sample: peripheral blood. The CDR3 loop reads CASSLPGVMGNTEAFF. In nucleotides, the sequence is TGCGCCAGCAGCTTGCCGGGGGTTATGGGGAACACTGAAGCTTTCTTT.